These 30 T cell receptor beta chains originate from one sample sequenced in a study of blood T cell repertoires in COVID-19. Produced via immunoSEQ multiplex PCR; TCRdb's table is partial and in-frame only. The sample holds nearly 300,000 clones; roughly 88% are singletons and the top ten take under 8%. The sequenced sample was peripheral blood. The receptors shown here come from a woman aged 30 to 39 who had recovered from COVID-19.

This chain connects TRBV19 to TRBJ1-2; 7 positions agree with TRBD1. This CDR3 has 13 residues. The germline V gene encodes CDR1 LNHDA and CDR2 SQIVND (reference sequence). V trimming: 3 bases; J trimming: 7 bases; junction bases outside the gene matches: 5. As DNA, the CDR3 is TGTGCCAGTAGTATTCTAGGGGGCAGTGGCTACACCTTC. This gives the protein CASSILGGSGYTF.

Concerning this clone: The same CDR3 can be traced to other DNA sequences in this sample. This chain links TRBV5-4 with TRBJ2-7; D not certain. From germline, CDR1 is SGHNT and CDR2 YYREEE (reference sequence). Deletions cut 0 bases from V and 3 bases from J, with 4 bases between. This CDR3 comprises 12 residues. CDR3 DNA sequence: TGTGCCAGCAGCTTGGACGGCTACGAGCAGTACTTC. Protein product: CASSLDGYEQYF.

The chain has TRBV6-1 and TRBJ1-3, with TRBD1 as a possible D gene (6 bases). The CDR3 contains 16 residues. V lost 2 bases to trimming and J lost 4 bases, with 15 bases between them. Germline loops: CDR1 MNHNS, CDR2 SASEGT. This CDR3 reads CASSEQNRVSGNTIYF. The CDR3 nucleotides read TGTGCCAGCAGTGAACAAAACAGGGTTTCAGGAAACACCATATATTTT.

This chain joins TRBV13 and TRBJ2-7; D may be TRBD1 (6 bases). The CDR3 sequence is 14 residues long. Germline V lookup: CDR1 PRHDT, CDR2 FYEKMQ (reference sequence). V lost 4 bases and J lost 2, with 12 bases in between. CDR3 loop: CASSSNRATYEQYF. The CDR3 coding sequence is TGTGCCAGCAGCTCCAACAGGGCCACCTACGAGCAGTACTTC.

The V gene is TRBV28, the J gene TRBJ1-4, with D possibly matching TRBD1 (5 bases). The germline V gene has CDR1 MDHEN and CDR2 SYDVKM. V was clipped by 6 bases and J by 7 bases, with 15 bases between them. The CDR3 contains 14 residues. In nucleotides, the CDR3 is TGTGCCAGCAGGCGACCAGGGTCGGGTGAAAAACTGTTTTTT. Its translation: CASRRPGSGEKLFF.

To note about this clone: This sample includes further DNA sequences coding for the same CDR3. CDR3 in amino acids: CASSYTGNTEAFF. The CDR3, as DNA: TGTGCCAGCAGTTACACAGGGAACACTGAAGCTTTCTTT. This chain joins TRBV6-5 and TRBJ1-1, with D perhaps TRBD1 (5 bases). This CDR3 spans 13 amino acids. V was shortened by 2 bases and J by 1 base, with 5 bases between the two germline ends. Germline CDR1 and CDR2: MNHEY and SVGAGI.

V usage is TRBV2 and J usage is TRBJ2-7, with TRBD2 matching 8 bases. V lost 2 bases, J lost 3 bases, and 6 bases stayed unmatched. This CDR3 has 15 residues. CDR1 and CDR2 (germline): SNHLY, FYNNEI. As DNA, the CDR3 is TGTGCCAGCAGTGAATTAGGACGGGGGGGCTACGAGCAGTACTTC. Translation gives CASSELGRGGYEQYF.

This clone was recorded a few times. The chain is built from TRBV10-3 and TRBJ2-7; 10 bases are a match to TRBD1. V was pared by 2 bases and J by 4 bases, with 5 bases of the junction left unmatched. CDR1 and CDR2 from the germline V gene are ENHRY and SYGVKD. The CDR3 contains 15 residues. In nucleotides, the CDR3 is TGTGCCATCAGTGAGGCGGGACAGGGGCAGTACGAGCAGTACTTC. Its protein is CAISEAGQGQYEQYF.

The rearrangement joins TRBV7-2 to TRBJ1-6, with D possibly TRBD1 on 5 matching bases. CDR1 and CDR2 (germline): SGHTA, FQGNSA. V dropped 1 base and J dropped 7 bases, with 11 bases sitting between them. The CDR3 has 15 residues. In nucleotides, the CDR3 is TGTGCCAGCAGCTTAGTGGCAGGGCCCAATTCACCCCTCCACTTT. It is translated as CASSLVAGPNSPLHF.

The rearrangement links TRBV5-1 to TRBJ2-2; 9 nucleotides align to TRBD1. Germline values: CDR1 SGHRS, CDR2 YFSETQ. Unmatched junction bases numbered 11, after V lost 4 bases and J lost 4 bases. This CDR3 has 17 amino acids. The CDR3 here is CASSVRDRALTTGELFF. The CDR3 DNA is TGCGCCAGCAGCGTGAGGGACAGGGCCCTGACCACCGGGGAGCTGTTTTTT.

This clone came up once. The rearrangement uses TRBV29-1 and TRBJ1-2; 7 bases match TRBD1. Germline lookup yields CDR1 SQVTM and CDR2 ANQGSEA. The V and J ends lost 7 bases and 4 bases, in that order; junction bases with no gene match: 9. The CDR3 totals 13 residues. CDR3 protein: CSASQQGSYGYTF. CDR3 in DNA: TGCAGCGCCAGCCAACAGGGGTCCTATGGCTACACCTTC. Combining the CDR3 with reference TRBV29-1 and TRBJ1-2 gives the whole variable domain SAVISQKPSRDICQRGTSLTIQCQVDSQVTMMFWYRQQPGQSLTLIATANQGSEATYESGFVIDKFPISRPNLTFSTLTVSNMSPEDSSIYLCSASQQGSYGYTFGSGTRLTVV.

J is TRBJ1-2 and V is TRBV27, with D hard to call. Trimming took 4 bases from V and 6 from J, leaving 12 bases between them. Germline CDR1 MNHEY, CDR2 SMNVEV (reference sequence). This CDR3 has 13 amino acids. The CDR3 region is CASSSFQEDGYTF. The CDR3 nucleotides are TGTGCCAGCAGTTCATTCCAGGAAGATGGCTACACCTTC.

The chain combines TRBV5-1 with TRBJ2-7; 10 bases agree with TRBD1. This CDR3 region has 19 residues. Per the germline V gene, CDR1 is SGHRS and CDR2 is YFSETQ. Losses at the gene ends were 4 bases for V and 0 bases for J; bases not matched to a gene: 16. The CDR3 nucleotides read TGCGCCAGCAGCCTACGCGACAGGGGGCTTCTTGGGAGCTCCTACGAGCAGTACTTC. Residues: CASSLRDRGLLGSSYEQYF.

This clone appeared a single time. This chain connects TRBV5-4 to TRBJ1-2; the D gene is possibly TRBD1 (5 bases). The CDR3 totals 19 residues. V was pared by 0 bases and J by 1 base, with 22 bases between. Germline values: CDR1 SGHNT, CDR2 YYREEE (reference sequence). The CDR3 loop is CASSLGAGQGYRINYGYTF. Written as DNA, the CDR3 is TGTGCCAGCAGCTTGGGCGCGGGGCAGGGCTACCGAATTAACTATGGCTACACCTTC.

V gene TRBV28 combines with J gene TRBJ1-2; the D gene is possibly TRBD1 (6 bases). This CDR3 has 13 residues. CDR1 is MDHEN, CDR2 SYDVKM, per germline. V was pared by 6 bases and J by 5 bases, with 13 bases between. The CDR3 protein is CASSPTGKYGYTF. CDR3 coding DNA: TGTGCCAGCAGCCCCACAGGGAAGTATGGCTACACCTTC.

The rearrangement links TRBV28 to TRBJ2-7; a possible D gene is TRBD2 (7 bases). This CDR3 comprises 14 residues. Looked up from germline, CDR1 is MDHEN and CDR2 is SYDVKM. Trimming left V 2 bases short and J 7 bases short, with 15 bases between. The CDR3 loop reads CASSLKGGAEEQYF. In DNA, the CDR3 is TGTGCCAGCAGTTTAAAAGGGGGGGCTGAGGAGCAGTACTTC.

This chain uses TRBV10-3 with TRBJ1-2; 7 bases are shared with TRBD1. J was trimmed by 5 bases and V by 7 bases; bases with no gene match: 22. CDR3 length equals 18 residues. In germline, CDR1 is ENHRY, CDR2 SYGVKD. DNA of the CDR3: TGTGCCATCAACCCGACAGGGTTAGGCTACACCGGGTATTATGGCTACACCTTC. Protein: CAINPTGLGYTGYYGYTF.

The sample holds one count of this clone. The gene calls are TRBV23-1 and TRBJ2-7; 7 bases are shared with TRBD1. TRBV23-1 is given ORF status, its function remaining uncertain. V lost 2 bases to trimming and J lost 6 bases; unmatched junction nucleotides: 16. CDR3 size: 17 residues. CDR3 region: CASSQIVGQGVQGEQYF. CDR3 in DNA: TGCGCCAGCAGTCAAATTGTGGGGCAGGGGGTTCAGGGCGAGCAGTACTTC.

In this sample, this clone turned up once. The rearrangement joins TRBV5-1 to TRBJ2-5, with D possibly TRBD1 on 6 matching bases. V dropped 0 bases and J dropped 5 bases, with 17 bases sitting between them. CDR1 is SGHRS, CDR2 YFSETQ, per germline. The CDR3 loop spans 16 amino acids. CDR3 coding DNA: TGCGCCAGCAGCTTGGCCCGGCCAGGGGTAGGGGAGACCCAGTACTTC. Its protein is CASSLARPGVGETQYF.

The chain uses TRBV5-4 and TRBJ1-4, with 7 bases matching TRBD1. The germline V gene has CDR1 SGHNT and CDR2 YYREEE (reference sequence). V shed 2 bases, J shed 7 bases, and the junction held 8 bases outside the gene matches. This CDR3 contains 15 residues. The CDR3 DNA follows: TGTGCCAGCAGCTTCCAGGGGGGACAGACTGAAAAACTGTTTTTT. Encoded protein: CASSFQGGQTEKLFF. The whole variable domain, filled in from reference TRBV5-4 and TRBJ1-4, reads ETGVTQSPTHLIKTRGQQVTLRCSSQSGHNTVSWYQQALGQGPQFIFQYYREEENGRGNFPPRFSGLQFPNYSSELNVNALELDDSALYLCASSFQGGQTEKLFFGSGTQLSVL.

This rearrangement joins TRBV3-1 (or the pseudogene TRBV3-2) to TRBJ2-5; the D gene is possibly TRBD1 (5 bases). V lost 1 base and J lost 5, with 11 bases in between. The CDR3 is 14 residues long. Germline CDR1 LGHDT, CDR2 YNNKEL (reference sequence). Written as DNA, the CDR3 is TGTGCCAGCAGCCAAGTCCCGGACACGGAGACCCAGTACTTC. Translation gives CASSQVPDTETQYF.

This clone has only a few counts. The gene calls are TRBV5-1 and TRBJ1-1; 9 bases agree with TRBD1. The CDR3 totals 14 residues. Unmatched junction bases numbered 2, after V lost 4 bases and J lost 1 base. Germline CDR1 and CDR2: SGHRS and YFSETQ. CDR3 loop: CASSKDRGNTEAFF. The CDR3 bases are TGCGCCAGCAGCAAGGACAGGGGGAACACTGAAGCTTTCTTT.

The chain links TRBV9 to TRBJ1-6; 7 bases match TRBD1. Germline CDR1 is SGDLS and CDR2 is YYNGEE. The CDR3 runs to 15 residues. The ends lost 3 bases at V and 4 bases at J; junction bases unmatched: 4. Here the CDR3 DNA reads TGTGCCAGCAGCGGGGGACAGCCGTATAATTCACCCCTCCACTTT. Protein sequence: CASSGGQPYNSPLHF.

The V gene is TRBV5-5, the J gene TRBJ1-1, with D possibly TRBD1 on 6 matching bases. This CDR3 spans 14 amino acids. V lost 0 bases, J lost 6 bases, and 12 bases lay in between. The germline V gene has CDR1 SGHKS and CDR2 YYEKEE (reference sequence). The CDR3 sequence is CASSLAPGDPEAFF. Written as DNA, the CDR3 is TGTGCCAGCAGCTTGGCACCAGGGGACCCTGAAGCTTTCTTT.

The chain links TRBV6-2 or TRBV6-3 to TRBJ2-7; TRBD1 is a possible D gene (6 bases). V lost 2 bases, J lost 3 bases, and 17 bases lay in between. CDR3 size: 16 residues. The germline CDR1 and CDR2 sequences are MNHEY and SVGEGT. CDR3 amino acids: CASSYMDPGADYEQYF. The DNA for the CDR3 is TGTGCCAGCAGTTACATGGATCCAGGGGCTGACTACGAGCAGTACTTC.

The V gene is TRBV5-5, the J gene TRBJ1-2; D unresolved. The CDR3 is made up of 16 amino acids. CDR1 SGHKS and CDR2 YYEKEE come from the germline V gene (reference sequence). V lost 1 base, J lost 1 base, and 14 bases lay in between. CDR3 loop: CASSLWSELINYGYTF. In DNA form, the CDR3 reads TGTGCCAGCAGCTTGTGGTCAGAATTAATTAACTATGGCTACACCTTC.

The chain couples TRBV29-1 to TRBJ2-6, with 8 bases identical to TRBD1. This CDR3 has 15 amino acids. V shed 6 bases and J 4 bases; nucleotides not matched to a gene: 8. Germline values: CDR1 SQVTM, CDR2 ANQGSEA. CDR3 nucleotide sequence: TGCAGCGTAGCCAGGGGGCAAGGAGGGGCCAACGTCCTGACTTTC. This translates into CSVARGQGGANVLTF.

The rearrangement uses TRBV7-9 and TRBJ1-3; D call uncertain. Trimming cost V 1 base and J 4 bases, with 8 bases left between them. CDR3 length: 14 amino acids. Germline V gene lookup returns CDR1 SEHNR and CDR2 FQNEAQ (reference sequence). The CDR3 region has the DNA TGTGCCAGCAGCTTAGTGTGGCAGGGAAACACCATATATTTT. Translated: CASSLVWQGNTIYF. The entire variable domain, with the rest obtained from reference TRBV7-9 and TRBJ1-3, is as follows: DTGVSQNPRHKITKRGQNVTFRCDPISEHNRLYWYRQTLGQGPEFLTYFQNEAQLEKSRLLSDRFSAERPKGSFSTLEIQRTEQGDSAMYLCASSLVWQGNTIYFGEGSWLTVV.

The chain combines TRBV5-1 with TRBJ1-4; no reliable D call. Trimming took off 4 bases at V and 0 bases at J, with 10 bases between the two ends. Germline values: CDR1 SGHRS, CDR2 YFSETQ. CDR3 length equals 15 residues. The CDR3 nucleotides are TGCGCCAGCAGCCTGGCCGGGACAACTAATGAAAAACTGTTTTTT. This encodes CASSLAGTTNEKLFF.

This clone was counted a single time. This chain uses TRBV3-1 (or the pseudogene TRBV3-2) with TRBJ2-3; no firm D call. Germline CDR1 reads LGHDT; CDR2 reads YNNKEL (reference sequence). The CDR3 has 13 residues. Deletions cut 8 bases from V and 2 bases from J, with 11 bases between. CDR3 bases: TGTGCCAGCCAGGTAGGCAACACAGATACGCAGTATTTT. This translates into CASQVGNTDTQYF.